This TCR beta chain is from a study of monozygotic twins with inflammatory bowel disease. TCRdb reprocessed the 5' RACE reads and keeps a single row for each CDR3 protein, giving no DNA. This sample's clone table lists some 160,000 distinct CDR3 sequences. CDR3 length: 17 residues. Germline loops: CDR1 SGHKS, CDR2 YYEKEE (reference sequence). Sample: blood. The V gene is TRBV5-5, the J gene TRBJ2-3. The source of this sequence is a human donor with ulcerative colitis or Crohn's disease, or a healthy co-twin of an affected twin (not recorded which). The CDR3 region is CASSLPIRMVGADTQYF.